A selection of T cell receptor beta chains follows, all from one sample in a study of cytomegalovirus exposure and HLA in healthy donors. TCRdb's copy holds only in-frame clones and misses some; the assay was immunoSEQ multiplex PCR. The repertoire includes around 200,000 clones, roughly three quarters of them detected once, and 1.5% to 2% sits in the top ten. Sample: PBMCs. All receptors derive from a woman under 30 in good health and CMV-seronegative. CDR3s include the opening cysteine and the closing phenylalanine or tryptophan. The D gene is left open where the match is weak. Size is stated for part of the rows, as once, few or many counts, or as a class when the clone is expanded.

>.|TRBV5-6|.|TRBJ1-2
CASSLGAAHYGYTF
TGTGCCAGCAGCTTGGGAGCGGCCCACTATGGCTACACCTTC
>.|TRBV6-5|.|TRBJ2-5
CASSYQATQETQYF
TGTGCCAGCAGTTACCAGGCTACCCAAGAGACCCAGTACTTC
>.|TRBV25-1|.|TRBJ1-1
CASSEYFPEAGAFF
TGTGCCAGCAGTGAATATTTCCCAGAAGCGGGAGCTTTCTTT
>TRBD1|TRBV2|.|TRBJ2-7
CASSEVFRTGSSYEQYF
TGTGCCAGCAGTGAAGTTTTTAGGACAGGGAGCTCCTACGAGCAGTACTTC
>.|TRBV6-5|.|TRBJ1-2
CASRVGGKGYTF
TGTGCCAGCAGAGTAGGGGGAAAGGGCTACACCTTC
>TRBD1|TRBV28|.|TRBJ1-2
CASSLRGPLNYGYTF
TGTGCCAGCAGTTTAAGGGGGCCCCTTAACTATGGCTACACCTTC
>.|TRBV18|.|TRBJ2-7
CASSLPTGSYEQYF
TGTGCCAGCTCACTTCCGACAGGCTCCTACGAGCAGTACTTC
>TRBD2|TRBV19|.|TRBJ2-1
CASSVATSGAVSSYNEQFF
TGTGCCAGTAGTGTAGCCACTAGCGGGGCGGTAAGCTCCTACAATGAGCAGTTCTTC
>.|TRBV29-1|.|TRBJ2-7
CSVEGTPYEQYF
TGCAGCGTTGAGGGGACACCCTACGAGCAGTACTTC
>.|TRBV7-2|.|TRBJ2-1
CASSRDWGVYNEQFF
TGTGCCAGCAGCCGGGACTGGGGGGTTTACAATGAGCAGTTCTTC
>TRBD1|TRBV10-3|.|TRBJ1-4
CAISVDRPNEKLFF
TGTGCCATCAGTGTGGACAGGCCTAATGAAAAACTGTTTTTT
>TRBD1|TRBV6-1|few|TRBJ2-7
CASGIGTGRYEQYF
TGTGCCAGTGGAATCGGGACAGGGAGATACGAGCAGTACTTC
>TRBD1|TRBV18|few|TRBJ2-7
CASSPPDRGYEQYF
TGTGCCAGCTCACCACCTGACAGGGGCTACGAGCAGTACTTC
>TRBD2|TRBV5-5|once|TRBJ2-7
CASSLETSGISYEQYF
TGTGCCAGCAGCTTGGAGACTAGCGGGATCTCCTACGAGCAGTACTTC
>.|TRBV28|.|TRBJ2-1
CASSPPEFF
TGTGCCAGCAGCCCCCCAGAGTTCTTC
>.|TRBV28|.|TRBJ1-5
CASSLSLGGQPQHF
TGTGCCAGCAGTTTATCCCTCGGAGGTCAGCCCCAGCATTTT
>.|TRBV4-1|.|TRBJ1-2
CASSQESGGPNYGYTF
TGCGCCAGCAGCCAAGAAAGTGGGGGCCCTAACTATGGCTACACCTTC
>TRBD1|TRBV9|.|TRBJ1-3
CASSAGQADHSGNTIYF
TGTGCCAGCAGCGCTGGACAGGCCGATCACTCTGGAAACACCATATATTTT
>TRBD1|TRBV6-1|.|TRBJ1-2
CASSERQGANYGYTF
TGTGCCAGCAGTGAGAGACAGGGGGCTAACTATGGCTACACCTTC